This TCR beta chain was identified in a study of cytomegalovirus exposure and HLA in healthy donors. Study-wide results and caveats: The majority of TCR sequences were rare, yet some public TCRs appeared in many donors. Subsequent analysis revealed that first-cohort TCR clusters tended to co-occur in the 120 or so validation repertoires.

Remarks on this clone: Antigen: not known.

This CDR3 comprises 16 residues. Germline CDR1 and CDR2: SGDLS and YYNGEE. The V gene end was trimmed by 0 bases and the J gene end by 5 bases; junction bases not matched to a gene: 9. TCRdb keeps only in-frame clones here, not all; method: immunoSEQ multiplex PCR. The data show about 160,000 clones, 86% seen once. This clonotype was obtained from a woman under 30 in good health and CMV-seronegative. Sequencing input: PBMCs. The chain joins TRBV9 to TRBJ2-3; 7 positions agree with TRBD1. For the CDR3, the DNA is TGTGCCAGCAGCGTAGACGCCACAGGGGCTGGAGATACGCAGTATTTT. Protein sequence: CASSVDATGAGDTQYF.